This T cell receptor (beta chain) is drawn from a study of T-cell memory formation after mild COVID-19. The 5'RACE method, run with constant-segment primers, produced TCR alpha and TCR beta cDNA libraries (carrying sample barcodes and UMIs). Using its own MiXCR run on the 5' RACE reads, TCRdb lists one record per CDR3 protein. The data contain 350,000 or so distinct CDR3 sequences, over 10% of them singletons. Broader study findings: There was a balanced CD4/CD8 profile in clones contracting day 15 to 85, and later expanders leaned CD4+.

This clonotype was recorded only once. Its cognate antigen is unknown. The CDR3 has 12 amino acids. Germline V gives CDR1 MNHNS, CDR2 SASEGT. V dropped 4 bases and J dropped 11 bases, with 14 bases sitting between them. The sequenced sample was PBMCs or a T cell subset sorted from them (not recorded which). This chain joins TRBV6-1 and TRBJ1-1, with D tentatively TRBD1 (6 bases). The TCR originated in a man younger than 35 who had mild COVID-19 (a few samples of this study predate the infection). Cell type and time point are not known. The CDR3 region is CASSGGTFSAFF. CDR3 coding DNA: TGTGCCAGCAGTGGGGGGACATTTTCGGCTTTCTTT.